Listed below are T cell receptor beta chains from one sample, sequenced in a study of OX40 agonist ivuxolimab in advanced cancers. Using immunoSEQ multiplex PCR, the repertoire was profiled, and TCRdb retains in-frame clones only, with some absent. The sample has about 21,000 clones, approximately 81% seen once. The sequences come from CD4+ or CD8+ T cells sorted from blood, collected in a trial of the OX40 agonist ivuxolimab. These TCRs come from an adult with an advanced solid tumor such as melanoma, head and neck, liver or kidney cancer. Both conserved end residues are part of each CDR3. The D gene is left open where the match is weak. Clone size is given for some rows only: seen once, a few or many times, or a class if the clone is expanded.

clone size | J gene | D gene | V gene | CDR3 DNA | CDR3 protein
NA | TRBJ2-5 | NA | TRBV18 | TGTGCCAGCACAACCCGACAGGAGCAAGAGACCCAGTACTTC | CASTTRQEQETQYF
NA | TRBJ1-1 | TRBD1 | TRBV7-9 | TGTGCCAGCAGTTCATTCGGACAGGCGAACACTGAAGCTTTCTTT | CASSSFGQANTEAFF
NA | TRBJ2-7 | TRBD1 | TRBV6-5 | TGTGCCAGCAGGCCCCCGGGACAGGGCTACGAGCAGTACTTC | CASRPPGQGYEQYF
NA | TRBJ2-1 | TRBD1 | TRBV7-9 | TGTGCCAGCAGCTCCTCGAAACAGGGGGGTAATGAGCAGTTCTTC | CASSSSKQGGNEQFF
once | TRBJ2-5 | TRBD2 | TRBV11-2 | TGTGCCAGCAGCTCACCCGTGGGGGGGGGAGAGACCCAGTACTTC | CASSSPVGGGETQYF
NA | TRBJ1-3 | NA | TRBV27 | TGTGCCAGCAGTTTATCCCCCTCCGGAGGAAACACCATATATTTT | CASSLSPSGGNTIYF
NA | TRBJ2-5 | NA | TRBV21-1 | TGTGCCAGCAGCAAAGAAGTTTCCGGGGATTTCCAAGAGACCCAGTACTTC | CASSKEVSGDFQETQYF
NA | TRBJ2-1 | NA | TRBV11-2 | TGTGCCAGCAGCTTAATGTATGAGCAGTTCTTC | CASSLMYEQFF
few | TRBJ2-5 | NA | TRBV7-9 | TGTGCCAGCGGTAGCGGCAAGCTCCAAGAGACCCAGTACTTC | CASGSGKLQETQYF
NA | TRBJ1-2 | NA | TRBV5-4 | TGTGCCAGCAGTTCCGGGACACTCTATGGCTACACCTTC | CASSSGTLYGYTF
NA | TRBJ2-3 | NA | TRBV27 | TGTGCCAGCAGTTTATTGGTAGCGGTCGGGGATACGCAGTATTTT | CASSLLVAVGDTQYF
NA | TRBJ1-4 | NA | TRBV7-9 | TGTGCCAGCAGCCCAGGGCCGACTAATGAAAAACTGTTTTTT | CASSPGPTNEKLFF
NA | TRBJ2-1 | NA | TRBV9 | TGTGCCAGCAGGAGGGGCTATGAGCAGTTCTTC | CASRRGYEQFF
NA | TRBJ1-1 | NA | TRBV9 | TGTGCCAGCAGCGTAGTAGGAGGGTCGGGGGATTCGAACACTGAAGCTTTCTTT | CASSVVGGSGDSNTEAFF
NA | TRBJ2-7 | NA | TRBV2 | TGTGCCAGCACAAACAGGGCCACCTACGAGCAGTACTTC | CASTNRATYEQYF
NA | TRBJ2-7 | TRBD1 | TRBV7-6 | TGTGCCAGCAGCTTAGCTTGGACAGGGAAAGGGGTCTACGAGCAGTACTTC | CASSLAWTGKGVYEQYF
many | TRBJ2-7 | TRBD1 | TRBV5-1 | TGCGCCAGCAGCTTCGGGACAGGGGGCTACGAGCAGTACTTC | CASSFGTGGYEQYF
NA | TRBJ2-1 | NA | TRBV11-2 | TGTGCCAGCAGCCAAGGGACGTGGCCGAGGAATGAGCAGTTCTTC | CASSQGTWPRNEQFF
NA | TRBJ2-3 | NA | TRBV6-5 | TGTGCCAGCAGTTTCCTCGGGGGCACAAATACGCAGTATTTT | CASSFLGGTNTQYF
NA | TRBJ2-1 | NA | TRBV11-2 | TGTGCCAGCAGCCCGGGACTTCTTACCTACAATGAGCAGTTCTTC | CASSPGLLTYNEQFF
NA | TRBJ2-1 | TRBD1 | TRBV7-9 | TGTGCCAGCAGCTTCGGACAGGGGTTTAATGAGCAGTTCTTC | CASSFGQGFNEQFF
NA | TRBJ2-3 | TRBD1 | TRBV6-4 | TGTGCCAGCAGTGACTTCGGGACAGGGATTGGGGACACAGATACGCAGTATTTT | CASSDFGTGIGDTDTQYF
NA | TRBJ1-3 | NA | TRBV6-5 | TGTGCCAGCAGTTACGGGACCCCGAGCTCTGGAAACACCATATATTTT | CASSYGTPSSGNTIYF
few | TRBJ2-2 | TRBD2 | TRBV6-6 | TGTGCCAGCAGTTACCTAAGGGCGGGGGACACCGGGGAGCTGTTTTTT | CASSYLRAGDTGELFF
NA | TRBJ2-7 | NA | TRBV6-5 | TGTGCCAGCAGGCACTCCTACGAGCAGTACTTC | CASRHSYEQYF
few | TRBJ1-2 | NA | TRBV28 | TGTGCCAGCAGTTTAATAGGGAGCTATGGCTACACCTTC | CASSLIGSYGYTF
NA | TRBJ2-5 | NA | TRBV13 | TGTGCCAGCAGCTCTTCAGAAGAGACCCAGTACTTC | CASSSSEETQYF
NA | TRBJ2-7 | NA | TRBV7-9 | TGTGCCAGCAGCCTCCTGGGGGCCGAGCAGTACTTC | CASSLLGAEQYF
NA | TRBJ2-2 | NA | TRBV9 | TGTGCCAGCAGCGGTTACCTGAACACCGGGGAGCTGTTTTTT | CASSGYLNTGELFF
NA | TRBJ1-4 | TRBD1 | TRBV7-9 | TGTGCCAGCAGCTTAGGTGTATCAGGGGGCGTTGAAAAACTGTTTTTT | CASSLGVSGGVEKLFF
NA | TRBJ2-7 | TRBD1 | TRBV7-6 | TGTGCCAGCAGCCCAAGACAGGGGCCTCACGAGCAGTACTTC | CASSPRQGPHEQYF
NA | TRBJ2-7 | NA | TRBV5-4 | TGTGCCAGCAGCACGCCAGACAAGATTTACGAGCAGTACTTC | CASSTPDKIYEQYF
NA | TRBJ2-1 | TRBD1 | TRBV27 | TGTGCCAGCAGTTTAACAGGGGGTATTAATGAGCAGTTCTTC | CASSLTGGINEQFF
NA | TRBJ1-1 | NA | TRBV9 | TGTGCCAGCAGCGTAGTGGTGACAGGCAATGAAGCTTTCTTT | CASSVVVTGNEAFF
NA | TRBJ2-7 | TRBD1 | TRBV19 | TGTGCCAGTAGTACCTACAGGGGGATGGAAGACGAGCAGTACTTC | CASSTYRGMEDEQYF
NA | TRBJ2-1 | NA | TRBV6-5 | TGTGCCAGCAGAGTCCGCCGGGACGATCACAATGAGCAGTTCTTC | CASRVRRDDHNEQFF
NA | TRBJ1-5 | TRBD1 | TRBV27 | TGTGCCAGCAGTCTACACAGGGGAGGTCAGCCCCAGCATTTT | CASSLHRGGQPQHF
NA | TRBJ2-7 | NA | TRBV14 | TGTGCCAGCAGCCCCCGGACATCCACTAAAGAGCAGTACTTC | CASSPRTSTKEQYF
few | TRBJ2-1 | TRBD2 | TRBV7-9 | TGTGCCAGCAGCGCCGGGACTAGCGGGGGGAGCTCCTACAATGAGCAGTTCTTC | CASSAGTSGGSSYNEQFF
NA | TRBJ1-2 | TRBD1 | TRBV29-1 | TGCAGCGTCGGGACAGGGATAAACTATGGCTACACCTTC | CSVGTGINYGYTF
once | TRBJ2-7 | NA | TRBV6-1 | TGTGCCAGCACGACAATATCGGGCAAGCAGTACTTC | CASTTISGKQYF